This record covers a single TCR beta chain. What it recognizes is unknown. A second PCR of 7 to 11 cycles used a sample-barcoded 5' primer and a J-beta primer mix. TCRdb processed the 5' RACE reads anew with MiXCR; each CDR3 protein has one entry. The table records 920,000 or so distinct CDR3 sequences, 40% to 45% of them present only once. This specimen belongs to a study of blood T cells in healthy people across ages. As for the study in general: Per every two T cells, about one barcoded beta molecule was captured by template switching. Study-wide results and caveats: Estimates of diversity drawn from one million T cells were considered underestimates. Since the PBMCs were unsorted, naive and antigen-experienced cells could not be conclusively compared. Unknown CMV status may confound age-related changes in expanded clones.

Trimming shortened V by 3 bases and J by 7 bases, and 25 bases separated the two germline ends. Germline CDR1 reads DFQATT; CDR2 reads SNEGSKA (reference sequence). The CDR3 consists of 17 residues. The V and J genes are TRBV20-1 and TRBJ2-1; no firm D call. This clonotype was sampled from a woman aged 55-75 years in good health. Sequencing was done on a sample of blood. The CDR3 spells CSASLSPGLNNGNEQFF. For the CDR3, the DNA is TGCAGTGCTAGTTTGAGCCCGGGCCTAAACAATGGAAATGAGCAGTTCTTC.